The 10 T cell receptor beta chains presented below share a single source sample, sequenced in a study of a mutant IDH1 vaccine in newly diagnosed glioma. Antigens of these TCRs are unknown. Profiling relied on immunoSEQ multiplex PCR, and the TCRdb table lists in-frame clones only, not all of them. Of 60,000 or so clones listed, about 81% are singletons. Time point meaning: week 23, last vaccination. In every dose of vaccine, 300 ug of mutant IDH1 20-mer peptide was given alongside topical imiquimod. The material sequenced was PBMCs, taken from a glioma patient whose treatment included an IDH1 peptide vaccine. These receptors were obtained from a middle-aged woman with glioma. Some clones in this sample may be carry-over from other donors' samples.

In the case of this clone: Within the sample, other DNA sequences also encode this same CDR3. The chain couples TRBV19 to TRBJ1-5; TRBD1 matches at 9 bases. Germline CDR1 LNHDA, CDR2 SQIVND (reference sequence). This CDR3 region has 15 residues. Trimming removed 5 bases from V and 2 bases from J; junction bases left unmatched: 4. The DNA of the CDR3 is TGTGCCAGTAGTGTGGGACAGGGTGGCAATCAGCCCCAGCATTTT. It encodes CASSVGQGGNQPQHF.

The chain has TRBV30 and TRBJ1-2; no firm D call. Germline-derived CDR1 and CDR2 are GTSNPN and SVGIG (reference sequence). Trimming took off 1 base at V and 8 bases at J, with 14 bases between the two ends. The CDR3 is made up of 13 amino acids. CDR3 sequence reads: CAWSEFKGNGYTF. The DNA for the CDR3 is TGTGCCTGGAGTGAGTTCAAGGGTAACGGCTACACCTTC.

V usage is TRBV10-3 and J usage is TRBJ1-6; D remains unclear. Trimming pared 0 bases from V and 6 bases from J, leaving 9 bases between. In germline, CDR1 is ENHRY, CDR2 SYGVKD. The CDR3 runs 15 residues. The CDR3 sequence is CAISESAGSNSPLHF. The CDR3 bases are TGTGCCATCAGTGAGTCGGCGGGGTCTAATTCACCCCTCCACTTT.

The chain uses TRBV29-1 and TRBJ2-2; TRBD1 might be the D (7 bases). In germline, CDR1 is SQVTM, CDR2 ANQGSEA. Trimming stripped 8 bases from V and 5 bases from J, with 15 bases between. The CDR3 runs to 13 residues. This CDR3 is CSTDRAGTGELFF. CDR3 in DNA: TGCAGCACAGACAGGGCGGGGACCGGGGAGCTGTTTTTT.

The chain has TRBV5-1 and TRBJ2-7; 9 positions match TRBD2. The junction had 12 bases not matched to a gene; V was cut back by 6 bases and J by 2 bases. In germline, CDR1 is SGHRS, CDR2 YFSETQ. The CDR3 is made up of 16 amino acids. CDR3 coding DNA: TGCGCCAGCACCCGGGAGGTAGCGGGGGCCCCCTACGAGCAGTACTTC. This encodes CASTREVAGAPYEQYF.

This chain connects TRBV6-6 to TRBJ2-3, with D unresolved. Germline V lookup: CDR1 MNHNY, CDR2 SVGAGI (reference sequence). This CDR3 is built from 13 residues. Trimming cost V 5 bases and J 4 bases, with 10 bases left between them. The CDR3 nucleotides are TGTGCCAGCAGTCCCCGGACCGCAGATACGCAGTATTTT. Residues: CASSPRTADTQYF.

The CDR3 loop is CSVDRGVEKLFF. CDR3 nucleotides: TGCAGCGTCGACAGGGGGGTTGAAAAACTGTTTTTT. This chain connects TRBV29-1 to TRBJ1-4; 9 bases agree with TRBD1. The CDR3 length is 12 residues. The J segment lost 7 bases and the V segment lost 6 bases, leaving 3 bases of the junction unmatched. Germline loops: CDR1 SQVTM, CDR2 ANQGSEA.

The sample holds a few counts of this clone. V and J are TRBV10-1 and TRBJ2-1; 9 positions match TRBD2. Germline V gene lookup returns CDR1 WNHNN and CDR2 SYGVQD (reference sequence). This CDR3 has 15 residues. With V trimmed by 4 bases and J by 7 bases, 8 bases remained unmatched. In DNA form, the CDR3 reads TGCGCCAGCAGTGGGGTAGCGGGGGCTAAGAATGAGCAGTTCTTC. Its translation is CASSGVAGAKNEQFF.

The J gene is TRBJ2-7, the V gene TRBV5-6; D gene ambiguous. V gave up 1 base and J gave up 7 bases, with 9 bases separating them. CDR1 is SGHDT and CDR2 is YYEEEE in the germline V gene. The CDR3 totals 12 residues. The CDR3 sequence is CASSLKGWEQYF. The CDR3, as DNA: TGTGCCAGCAGCTTGAAGGGTTGGGAGCAGTACTTC.

This chain connects TRBV7-9 to TRBJ2-7; D gene uncertain. The V gene's germline CDR1 is SEHNR and CDR2 FQNEAQ (reference sequence). The V and J ends lost 4 bases and 3 bases respectively, with 10 bases between them. The CDR3 sequence is 13 residues long. This CDR3 is CASSSSKRYEQYF. The CDR3 bases are TGTGCCAGCAGCTCATCAAAGCGCTACGAGCAGTACTTC.